Below are 20 T cell receptor beta chains sequenced from a single sample in a study of T cells in tumors after PD-1 blockade. Using immunoSEQ multiplex PCR, the repertoire was profiled, and TCRdb retains in-frame clones only, with some absent. This table has some 3,900 clones, less than 70% appearing once. The sample here was tumor tissue, taken after anti-PD-1 treatment. The source is a human donor with cutaneous squamous cell carcinoma.

Only a few counts were recorded for this clone. The chain couples TRBV5-4 to TRBJ2-2; 12 positions agree with TRBD2. Germline assignment: CDR1 SGHNT and CDR2 YYREEE (reference sequence). CDR3 length: 17 residues. Trimming took 4 bases from V and 2 from J; bases not matched to a gene: 6. Written as DNA, the CDR3 is TGTGCCAGCAGCCCGGGACTAGCGGGCGCAAACACCGGGGAGCTGTTTTTT. This sequence encodes CASSPGLAGANTGELFF.

Comments on this clone: This specimen includes other DNA sequences encoding the same CDR3. The rearrangement links TRBV9 to TRBJ2-7, with 9 bases lining up with TRBD2. Germline lookup yields CDR1 SGDLS and CDR2 YYNGEE. The CDR3 runs to 15 residues. V dropped 3 bases and J dropped 2; count of bases not matched to a gene: 6. CDR3 amino acids: CASSASGGTTYEQYF. The CDR3 DNA follows: TGTGCCAGCAGCGCAAGCGGGGGGACCACCTACGAGCAGTACTTC.

V usage is TRBV5-1 and J usage is TRBJ1-6; a possible D gene is TRBD1 (5 bases). CDR3 length: 16 residues. Trimming shortened V by 4 bases and J by 0 bases, and 11 bases separated the two germline ends. Germline V gene sequence: CDR1 SGHRS, CDR2 YFSETQ. CDR3 sequence (DNA): TGCGCCAGCAGCACCACAGGTGACTCCTATAATTCACCCCTCCACTTT. This gives the protein CASSTTGDSYNSPLHF.

The gene calls are TRBV12-3 or TRBV12-4 and TRBJ2-7; 7 bases match TRBD1. The trim removed 6 bases at V and 2 bases at J, leaving 4 bases unmatched. The CDR3 is 13 amino acids. CDR3 protein: CASSDRAAYEQYF. CDR3 nucleotide sequence: TGTGCCAGCAGCGACAGGGCCGCCTACGAGCAGTACTTC.

This rearrangement joins TRBV6-1 to TRBJ2-3; D uncertain. The V and J ends lost 3 bases and 0 bases respectively, with 10 bases between them. CDR1 is MNHNS and CDR2 is SASEGT in the germline V gene. The CDR3 is 15 amino acids. The CDR3 nucleotides read TGTGCCAGCAGTGACGGTTTACAGAGCACAGATACGCAGTATTTT. Its protein product is CASSDGLQSTDTQYF.

The CDR3 sequence: CASSMSSGGAYNEQFF. CDR3 sequence (DNA): TGTGCCAGTAGTATGTCTAGCGGGGGGGCCTACAATGAGCAGTTCTTC. The chain combines TRBV19 with TRBJ2-1; 12 bases map to TRBD2. V dropped 3 bases and J dropped 2; count of bases not matched to a gene: 2. Germline CDR1 is LNHDA and CDR2 is SQIVND (reference sequence). The CDR3 length is 16 residues.

V gene TRBV7-6 combines with J gene TRBJ1-1; tentatively, D is TRBD1 (5 bases). Germline loops: CDR1 SGHVS, CDR2 FNYEAQ. CDR3 length: 15 amino acids. The ends were cut back, 1 base at V and 5 bases at J, with 14 bases in the middle. The CDR3 nucleotides are TGTGCCAGCAGCTTAGAGTCCCAGGGTAGGACTGAAGCTTTCTTT. Translation: CASSLESQGRTEAFF.

The CDR3: CSAYMNEQFF. The CDR3 DNA is TGCAGTGCTTATATGAATGAGCAGTTCTTC. V and J are TRBV20-1 and TRBJ2-1; D gene uncertain. Germline assignment: CDR1 DFQATT and CDR2 SNEGSKA (reference sequence). The CDR3 totals 10 residues. V lost 5 bases and J lost 7, with 6 bases in between.

The CDR3 bases are TGTGCCAGCAGTTCGGGTGGGGTGGGACAGAGAAACTACGAGCAGTACTTC. Translating it yields CASSSGGVGQRNYEQYF. The chain couples TRBV28 to TRBJ2-7; 7 bases match TRBD1. With V trimmed by 4 bases and J by 3 bases, 15 bases remained unmatched. From germline, CDR1 is MDHEN and CDR2 SYDVKM. The CDR3 totals 17 residues.

The rearrangement links TRBV2 to TRBJ1-6; no clear D. The germline V gene has CDR1 SNHLY and CDR2 FYNNEI. Deletions cut 6 bases from V and 7 bases from J, with 10 bases between. The CDR3 is made up of 13 amino acids. The CDR3 coding sequence is TGTGCCAGCAGCTTGGGGTCCAATTCACCCCTCCACTTT. Its translation is CASSLGSNSPLHF.

This chain joins TRBV5-6 and TRBJ1-4; 7 positions agree with TRBD1. The V and J ends lost 5 bases and 7 bases, in that order; junction bases with no gene match: 14. CDR3 length: 16 amino acids. The V gene's germline CDR1 is SGHDT and CDR2 YYEEEE. The CDR3 spells CASRRTTGAIGEKLFF. DNA of the CDR3: TGTGCCAGCAGACGAACAACAGGGGCCATCGGTGAAAAACTGTTTTTT.

This chain joins TRBV6-1 and TRBJ2-1; 11 nucleotides agree with TRBD2. Germline CDR1 is MNHNS and CDR2 is SASEGT. The CDR3 is 15 amino acids. V was pared by 2 bases and J by 4 bases, with 1 base of the junction left unmatched. As DNA, the CDR3 is TGTGCCAGCAGTGAATTAGCGGGGGGGTACAATGAGCAGTTCTTC. Its protein is CASSELAGGYNEQFF.

The chain has TRBV7-8 and TRBJ1-5; D possibly corresponds to TRBD1 (6 bases). The length of the CDR3 is 16 residues. Germline V CDR1 and CDR2: SGHVS, FQNEAQ. V lost 5 bases to trimming and J lost 2 bases, with 16 bases between them. The CDR3 loop is CASSVAGGERNQPQHF. In DNA, the CDR3 is TGTGCCAGCAGCGTCGCGGGGGGCGAACGCAATCAGCCCCAGCATTTT.

The chain couples TRBV9 to TRBJ2-3; 8 positions match TRBD2. The V gene's germline CDR1 is SGDLS and CDR2 YYNGEE. Unmatched junction bases numbered 8, after V lost 3 bases and J lost 2 bases. The CDR3 has 16 residues. In nucleotides, the CDR3 is TGTGCCAGCAGCGACGAGGCTAGCGGGCTCACAGATACGCAGTATTTT. Translated, it gives CASSDEASGLTDTQYF.

V usage is TRBV7-8 and J usage is TRBJ2-3; D gene ambiguous. This CDR3 has 11 residues. From germline, CDR1 is SGHVS and CDR2 FQNEAQ. Trimming took 3 bases from V and 5 from J, leaving 3 bases between them. CDR3 residues: CASSLEDTQYF. CDR3 nucleotide sequence: TGTGCCAGCAGCTTGGAAGATACGCAGTATTTT.

The J gene is TRBJ1-2, the V gene TRBV2, with TRBD1 as a possible D gene (6 bases). The germline V gene encodes CDR1 SNHLY and CDR2 FYNNEI. V lost 9 bases and J lost 4, with 9 bases in between. The CDR3 covers 11 residues. CDR3 loop: CARGHSYGYTF. The CDR3 DNA is TGTGCCAGGGGACACTCCTATGGCTACACCTTC.

The rearrangement joins TRBV3-1 (or the pseudogene TRBV3-2) to TRBJ2-5, with unresolved D. CDR3 length: 11 residues. The V gene lost 4 bases and the J gene lost 4 bases, with 4 bases spanning the gap. Germline assignment: CDR1 LGHDT and CDR2 YNNKEL (reference sequence). Here the CDR3 DNA reads TGTGCCAGCAGCCTAACAGAGACCCAGTACTTC. It encodes CASSLTETQYF.

V and J are TRBV7-7 and TRBJ2-5; D possibly uses TRBD1 or TRBD2 (5 bases each). CDR3 length: 17 amino acids. With 2 bases removed from V and 3 bases from J, the gap between germline ends came to 19 bases. The germline V gene has CDR1 SSHAT and CDR2 FNYEAQ (reference sequence). CDR3 in amino acids: CASSLLPPGRREETQYF. The CDR3 DNA sequence: TGTGCCAGCAGCTTACTTCCACCGGGGCGAAGGGAAGAGACCCAGTACTTC.

The genes are TRBV5-6 and TRBJ1-3, with D uncertain. The CDR3 has 14 residues. Per germline, CDR1 SGHDT and CDR2 YYEEEE. Trimming removed 0 bases from V and 2 bases from J, with 6 bases in between. The CDR3 loop reads CASSLGITGNTIYF. For the CDR3, the DNA is TGTGCCAGCAGCTTGGGGATTACTGGAAACACCATATATTTT.

The chain employs TRBV6-4 and TRBJ2-1; D is undetermined. Germline V lookup: CDR1 MRHNA, CDR2 SNTAGT. The CDR3 spans 15 residues. Trimming pared 5 bases from V and 0 bases from J, leaving 11 bases between. CDR3 coding DNA: TGTGCCAGCAGTAGGGCCGGAAGCTCCTACAATGAGCAGTTCTTC. The encoded protein is CASSRAGSSYNEQFF.